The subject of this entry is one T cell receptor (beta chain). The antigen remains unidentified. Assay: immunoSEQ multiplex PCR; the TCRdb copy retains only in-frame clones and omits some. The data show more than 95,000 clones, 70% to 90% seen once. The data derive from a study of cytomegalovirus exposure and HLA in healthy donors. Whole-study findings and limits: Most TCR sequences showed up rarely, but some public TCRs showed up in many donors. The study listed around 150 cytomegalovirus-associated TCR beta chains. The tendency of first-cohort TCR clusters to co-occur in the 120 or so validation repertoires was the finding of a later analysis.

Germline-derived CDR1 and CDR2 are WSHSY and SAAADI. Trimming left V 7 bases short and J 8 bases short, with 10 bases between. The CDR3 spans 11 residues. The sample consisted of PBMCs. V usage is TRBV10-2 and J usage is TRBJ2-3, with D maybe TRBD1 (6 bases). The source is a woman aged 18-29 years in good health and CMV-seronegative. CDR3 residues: CASTEGVTQYF. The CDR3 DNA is TGCGCCAGCACCGAGGGGGTTACGCAGTATTTT.